This passage covers 16 T cell receptor beta chains from one sample sequenced in a study of cytomegalovirus exposure and HLA in healthy donors. Researchers ran the PCR with 60 Vbeta and 13 Jbeta primers. This table comes from immunoSEQ multiplex PCR, and its TCRdb copy is limited to in-frame clones, with some not included. The sample contains some 120,000 clones, 55% to 75% of which appear only once. Sequenced sample: PBMCs. The source of these receptors is a woman in her forties in good health and CMV-seropositive.

The chain links TRBV5-8 to TRBJ2-5, with a tentative D call TRBD2 (7 bases). CDR3 length equals 17 residues. The ends were cut back, 3 bases at V and 4 bases at J, with 22 bases in the middle. The V gene's germline CDR1 is SGHTS and CDR2 YDEGEE. The CDR3 DNA sequence: TGTGCCAGCAGCTGGGGCGGTTGGCGGGGGCTCGGAGAGACCCAGTACTTC. Translation: CASSWGGWRGLGETQYF.

This clone was found once. The chain joins TRBV15 to TRBJ2-6; D not certain. The CDR3 has 15 amino acids. Trimming pared 1 base from V and 0 bases from J, leaving 4 bases between. The germline gives CDR1 LNHNV, CDR2 YYDKDF (reference sequence). As DNA, the CDR3 is TGTGCCACCAGCAGAGGGCACTCTGGGGCCAACGTCCTGACTTTC. This codes for CATSRGHSGANVLTF.

The chain recombines TRBV5-1 with TRBJ1-1; the D is unclear. V lost 3 bases and J 2 bases, leaving 2 bases between the germline ends. The CDR3 has 11 amino acids. The germline CDR1 and CDR2 sequences are SGHRS and YFSETQ. Here the CDR3 reads CASSSNTEAFF. In DNA, the CDR3 is TGCGCCAGCAGCTCTAACACTGAAGCTTTCTTT. The full variable domain, with the rest looked up from reference TRBV5-1 and TRBJ1-1, is KAGVTQTPRYLIKTRGQQVTLSCSPISGHRSVSWYQQTPGQGLQFLFEYFSETQRNKGNFPGRFSGRQFSNSRSEMNVSTLELGDSALYLCASSSNTEAFFGQGTRLTVV.

V is TRBV11-3 and J is TRBJ1-1, with TRBD1 matching 7 bases. J was trimmed by 1 base and V by 5 bases; bases with no gene match: 4. This CDR3 is built from 14 residues. From germline, CDR1 is SGHNT and CDR2 YENEEA. DNA of the CDR3: TGTGCCAGCAGCGCCAACAGGGGGAACACTGAAGCTTTCTTT. Protein product: CASSANRGNTEAFF.

The chain has TRBV11-1 and TRBJ2-2; D gene unclear. The germline V and J ends were trimmed by 5 bases and 4 bases, with 11 bases remaining between them. In germline, CDR1 is SGHAT, CDR2 FQDESV (reference sequence). This CDR3 comprises 14 residues. CDR3 sequence (DNA): TGTGCCAGCAGCCGAGAGTGGAGCACCGGGGAGCTGTTTTTT. Encoded protein: CASSREWSTGELFF.

The chain links TRBV7-6 to TRBJ2-7, with a possible D match to TRBD2 (6 bases). Trimming removed 5 bases from V and 0 bases from J, with 20 bases in between. Germline CDR1 is SGHVS and CDR2 is FNYEAQ. The CDR3 runs 17 residues. The CDR3 here is CASSPIVGRGGSYEQYF. DNA of the CDR3: TGTGCCAGCAGCCCCATAGTCGGGCGGGGAGGCTCCTACGAGCAGTACTTC.

V and J are TRBV21-1 and TRBJ2-7; the table's D call, TRBD1, has no DNA check behind it. TRBV21-1 represents a pseudogene. The CDR3 is made up of 16 amino acids. The CDR3 is CASSNPRGYTAYEQYF. In DNA form, the CDR3 reads TGTGCCAGCAGCAATCCCAGGGGATATACGGCCTACGAGCAGTACTTC.

The rearrangement uses TRBV4-2 and TRBJ2-3; TRBD2 aligns across 9 bases. CDR3 size: 16 residues. The V segment lost 0 bases and the J segment 4 bases; nucleotides outside the gene matches: 5. Looked up from germline, CDR1 is LGHNA and CDR2 is YNFKEQ. The CDR3 nucleotides read TGTGCCAGCAGCCAAGAAACTGCTAGCGGGGCAGATACGCAGTATTTT. This gives the protein CASSQETASGADTQYF.

The chain is built from TRBV6-5 and TRBJ1-2; possible D gene TRBD1, 6 bases. Trimming took off 0 bases at V and 7 bases at J, with 12 bases between the two ends. This CDR3 contains 14 residues. Looked up from germline, CDR1 is MNHEY and CDR2 is SVGAGI. CDR3 sequence: CASSYSQGMSGYTF. DNA for the CDR3: TGTGCCAGCAGTTACTCTCAGGGGATGAGTGGCTACACCTTC.

V usage is TRBV5-1 and J usage is TRBJ1-1, with unresolved D. The length of the CDR3 is 18 residues. Trimming cost V 4 bases and J 3 bases, with 25 bases left between them. Per germline, CDR1 SGHRS and CDR2 YFSETQ. The CDR3 spells CASSRWRADNLHHTEAFF. Written as DNA, the CDR3 is TGCGCCAGCAGCCGATGGAGGGCCGACAATCTACATCACACTGAAGCTTTCTTT. Full variable domain (missing parts from reference TRBV5-1 and TRBJ1-1): KAGVTQTPRYLIKTRGQQVTLSCSPISGHRSVSWYQQTPGQGLQFLFEYFSETQRNKGNFPGRFSGRQFSNSRSEMNVSTLELGDSALYLCASSRWRADNLHHTEAFFGQGTRLTVV.

The CDR3 DNA reads as TGTGCCAGCTCACTATTAACAGGGGAGGACGAGCAGTACTTC. This gives the protein CASSLLTGEDEQYF. The V gene is TRBV18, the J gene TRBJ2-7, with D tentatively TRBD1 (7 bases). Looked up from germline, CDR1 is KGHSH and CDR2 is LQKENI. V was shortened by 4 bases and J by 5 bases, with 15 bases between the two germline ends. There are 14 residues in the CDR3.

The chain links TRBV13 to TRBJ1-1; the match to TRBD1 covers 10 bases. The germline V gene has CDR1 PRHDT and CDR2 FYEKMQ (reference sequence). With 5 bases clipped from V and 6 bases from J, the junction kept 12 bases outside the gene matches. The CDR3 is made up of 16 amino acids. CDR3 loop: CASSLGQGGKVAEAFF. The DNA for the CDR3 is TGTGCCAGCAGCCTCGGACAGGGGGGTAAGGTTGCTGAAGCTTTCTTT.

This clone was found a few times. Here the CDR3 DNA reads TGCAGTGCCCAATACAATGAGCAGTTCTTC. It yields the protein CSAQYNEQFF. The V gene is TRBV20-1, the J gene TRBJ2-1; D is ambiguous. This CDR3 is built from 10 residues. The V gene's germline CDR1 is DFQATT and CDR2 SNEGSKA (reference sequence). Trimming shortened V by 6 bases and J by 4 bases, and 4 bases separated the two germline ends.

V and J are TRBV5-4 and TRBJ1-1; maybe TRBD1 (6 bases). In germline, CDR1 is SGHNT, CDR2 YYREEE (reference sequence). This CDR3 is built from 11 residues. Trimming shortened V by 3 bases and J by 6 bases, and 6 bases separated the two germline ends. CDR3 protein: CASSSGAEAFF. The CDR3 DNA reads TGTGCCAGCAGCTCAGGGGCTGAAGCTTTCTTT. Full variable domain (missing parts from reference TRBV5-4 and TRBJ1-1): ETGVTQSPTHLIKTRGQQVTLRCSSQSGHNTVSWYQQALGQGPQFIFQYYREEENGRGNFPPRFSGLQFPNYSSELNVNALELDDSALYLCASSSGAEAFFGQGTRLTVV.

The chain recombines TRBV5-4 with TRBJ1-2; 7 positions match TRBD1. The CDR3 has 13 amino acids. The V segment lost 4 bases and the J segment 2 bases; nucleotides outside the gene matches: 2. CDR1 and CDR2 (germline): SGHNT, YYREEE (reference sequence). CDR3 DNA: TGTGCCAGCAGCGCGGGACAGAACTATGGCTACACCTTC. Translated: CASSAGQNYGYTF.

This clone has only one observation. The chain combines TRBV9 with TRBJ1-2; D is undetermined. Trimming left V 0 bases short and J 8 bases short, with 14 bases between. CDR3 length equals 14 residues. Per germline, CDR1 SGDLS and CDR2 YYNGEE. The CDR3 sequence: CASSVDWQTGGYTF. The CDR3 nucleotides read TGTGCCAGCAGCGTAGATTGGCAGACGGGGGGCTACACCTTC.